This is a list of T cell receptor beta chains from one sample in a study of identical twins. TCRdb itself ran the 5' RACE reads through MiXCR, one entry per CDR3 protein. Altogether fewer than 350,000 distinct CDR3 sequences are present, more than 6.5% being singletons, with the ten largest covering approximately 2.1%. The same sample was also studied in work on yellow fever vaccine responses in identical twins.

The specimen was memory (CD45RO+) T cells sorted from blood. Source of these receptors: a woman under 30 in good health. Both conserved end residues are part of each CDR3. Fields, in order: D gene, V gene, J gene, clone size, CDR3 protein, CDR3 DNA. The D gene is left open where the match is weak. Clone size is shown for a subset of rows, as once, few, many or a class of expanded clone.

NA,TRBV5-1,TRBJ1-1,few,CASSLGTGSRVNTEAFF,TGCGCCAGCAGCTTGGGAACTGGGTCCCGCGTGAACACTGAAGCTTTCTTT
NA,TRBV12-3/TRBV12-4,TRBJ1-5,few,CASSRPGQPQHF,TGTGCCAGCAGCCGCCCCGGTCAGCCCCAGCATTTT
NA,TRBV28,TRBJ1-2,NA,CASSPPPGSRGYTF,TGTGCCAGCAGTCCGCCCCCCGGGTCCCGGGGCTACACCTTC
NA,TRBV5-6,TRBJ2-2,NA,CASSVGLGLSKFGELFF,TGTGCCAGCAGCGTCGGACTTGGCCTTAGTAAATTTGGGGAGCTGTTTTTT
NA,TRBV12-3/TRBV12-4,TRBJ1-1,NA,CASSPPRSPREAFF,TGTGCCAGCAGCCCCCCAAGGAGTCCTAGGGAAGCTTTCTTT
NA,TRBV4-1,TRBJ2-5,NA,CASSQMRGFRETQYF,TGCGCCAGCAGCCAAATGAGGGGCTTTCGAGAGACCCAGTACTTC
TRBD2,TRBV5-1,TRBJ2-1,NA,CASSFPVAGESEQFF,TGCGCCAGCAGCTTCCCGGTAGCGGGAGAAAGTGAGCAGTTCTTC
NA,TRBV20-1,TRBJ2-3,many,CSASGQINTDTQYF,TGCAGTGCCTCCGGGCAGATCAACACAGATACGCAGTATTTT
NA,TRBV7-2,TRBJ2-7,NA,CASSLDGRRYEQYF,TGTGCCAGCAGCTTAGACGGCAGAAGATACGAGCAGTACTTC
NA,TRBV27,TRBJ1-2,many,CASSSYLAQGNYGYTF,TGTGCCAGCAGTTCATATTTGGCCCAGGGTAACTATGGCTACACCTTC
NA,TRBV4-1,TRBJ2-2,few,CASRKRGGASGNTGELFF,TGCGCCAGCAGGAAACGGGGCGGGGCTAGTGGGAACACCGGGGAGCTGTTTTTT
NA,TRBV20-1,TRBJ2-5,many,CSARTQGLGQETQYF,TGCAGTGCTAGGACACAGGGCCTGGGCCAAGAGACCCAGTACTTC
NA,TRBV2,TRBJ2-5,once,CASSGRGGETQYF,TGTGCCAGCAGTGGCAGGGGTGGGGAGACCCAGTACTTC
NA,TRBV5-1,TRBJ2-5,NA,CASSLAMMEGQETQYF,TGCGCCAGCAGCTTGGCCATGATGGAGGGGCAAGAGACCCAGTACTTC
TRBD1,TRBV7-9,TRBJ2-3,many,CASSLGTGYTQYF,TGTGCCAGCAGCTTAGGGACAGGTTATACGCAGTATTTT
TRBD1,TRBV28,TRBJ1-1,NA,CASSLPGQTEAFF,TGTGCCAGCAGTTTACCGGGACAGACAGAAGCTTTCTTT
NA,TRBV20-1,TRBJ1-1,few,CSARDPGGTEAFF,TGCAGTGCTAGAGATCCGGGGGGCACTGAAGCTTTCTTT
TRBD2,TRBV7-9,TRBJ2-2,many,CASSVGLAPTGELFF,TGTGCCAGCAGCGTGGGACTAGCCCCCACCGGGGAGCTGTTTTTT
NA,TRBV14,TRBJ2-2,many,CASSKGLAGTGELFF,TGTGCCAGCAGCAAAGGACTGGCTGGAACCGGGGAGCTGTTTTTT
NA,TRBV6-1,TRBJ1-1,NA,CASSEALGDPTEAFF,TGTGCCAGCAGTGAAGCGCTCGGGGATCCCACTGAAGCTTTCTTT
TRBD2,TRBV6-1,TRBJ2-7,few,CASRNAGLLVYEQYF,TGTGCCAGCAGAAACGCGGGACTACTTGTTTACGAGCAGTACTTC
NA,TRBV3-1,TRBJ2-2,NA,CASSQVQTRGTGELFF,TGTGCCAGCAGCCAGGTTCAGACGCGAGGCACCGGGGAGCTGTTTTTT
TRBD2,TRBV7-3,TRBJ2-3,NA,CAPTGAGGGTDTQYF,TGTGCCCCCACGGGGGCGGGAGGAGGGACAGATACGCAGTATTTT
TRBD1,TRBV12-3/TRBV12-4,TRBJ1-1,many,CASSLGLNRGFGGNTEAFF,TGTGCCAGCAGTTTGGGTCTTAACAGGGGGTTTGGTGGGAACACTGAAGCTTTCTTT
NA,TRBV4-2,TRBJ1-4,once,CASSPGLLEKLFF,TGTGCCAGCAGCCCCGGGCTCCTCGAAAAACTGTTTTTT
NA,TRBV11-2,TRBJ2-1,many,CASSSGVWDSARDEQFF,TGTGCCAGCAGCTCAGGGGTCTGGGACTCCGCGAGAGATGAGCAGTTCTTC
NA,TRBV7-9,TRBJ2-1,few,CASSLPWTANEQFF,TGTGCCAGCAGCTTACCTTGGACGGCCAATGAGCAGTTCTTC
TRBD1,TRBV18,TRBJ1-2,few,CASSPPDRAIHGYTF,TGTGCCAGCTCACCACCGGACAGGGCCATCCATGGCTACACCTTC
TRBD1,TRBV5-6,TRBJ1-1,few,CASSFPDRGWTEAFF,TGTGCCAGCAGCTTTCCGGACAGGGGGTGGACTGAAGCTTTCTTT
TRBD1,TRBV29-1,TRBJ2-1,many,CSVEGGGQGRNEQFF,TGCAGCGTTGAAGGGGGGGGACAGGGGAGAAATGAGCAGTTCTTC
NA,TRBV10-1,TRBJ1-4,few,CASSDRGRSEKLFF,TGCGCCAGCAGTGATCGGGGAAGATCTGAAAAACTGTTTTTT
TRBD2,TRBV4-1,TRBJ2-1,many,CASSQINSPSAGGLYNEQFF,TGCGCCAGCAGCCAAATAAATTCCCCGTCAGCGGGAGGGCTATACAATGAGCAGTTCTTC
NA,TRBV7-8,TRBJ1-2,many,CASSLSPIYYGYTF,TGTGCCAGCAGCTTATCCCCAATCTATTATGGCTACACCTTC
NA,TRBV11-1,TRBJ1-6,NA,CASSLVGQGGSYNSPLHF,TGTGCCAGCAGCTTAGTTGGTCAGGGTGGCTCCTATAATTCACCCCTCCACTTT
NA,TRBV4-1,TRBJ1-5,many,CASSQAAGLIQPQHF,TGCGCCAGCAGCCAAGCCGCCGGGTTAATACAGCCCCAGCATTTT
NA,TRBV6-5,TRBJ1-1,few,CASSYLRDTEAFF,TGTGCCAGCAGTTACCTCAGGGACACTGAAGCTTTCTTT
NA,TRBV5-1,TRBJ2-1,few,CASSFDNYNEQFF,TGCGCCAGCAGCTTCGATAACTACAATGAGCAGTTCTTC
NA,TRBV3-1,TRBJ2-1,many,CASSLGQGGFNEQFF,TGTGCCAGCAGCCTCGGGCAGGGGGGTTTTAATGAGCAGTTCTTC
TRBD1,TRBV6-4,TRBJ2-3,NA,CASSDNGQGDVYTQYF,TGTGCCAGCAGTGATAATGGACAGGGGGACGTTTATACGCAGTATTTT
NA,TRBV6-4,TRBJ1-1,NA,CASRETGSTEAFF,TGTGCCAGCAGGGAAACAGGGTCCACTGAAGCTTTCTTT
TRBD2,TRBV27,TRBJ2-7,NA,CASMGRLAGVNEQYF,TGTGCCAGCATGGGTAGGCTAGCGGGAGTGAACGAGCAGTACTTC
TRBD2,TRBV20-1,TRBJ2-2,NA,CSARLAGRTGELFF,TGCAGTGCTCGATTAGCGGGACGCACCGGGGAGCTGTTTTTT
NA,TRBV6-1,TRBJ1-1,NA,CASSDRGPWTEAFF,TGTGCCAGCAGTGACCGGGGGCCGTGGACTGAAGCTTTCTTT
NA,TRBV10-3,TRBJ2-1,NA,CAISRIVSSYNEQFF,TGTGCCATCAGCCGTATAGTATCCTCCTACAATGAGCAGTTCTTC
TRBD2,TRBV7-7,TRBJ2-1,few,CASSLVPGGYNEQFF,TGTGCCAGCAGCTTAGTCCCGGGGGGCTACAATGAGCAGTTCTTC
TRBD2,TRBV6-4,TRBJ2-1,many,CASTTGRARGFF,TGTGCCAGCACAACCGGGAGGGCCAGGGGGTTCTTC
TRBD1,TRBV2,TRBJ1-6,NA,CASSEGQTVSPLHF,TGTGCCAGCAGTGAGGGACAGACGGTTTCACCCCTCCACTTT
NA,TRBV21-1,TRBJ1-1,few,CASSSDITEAFF,TGTGCCAGCAGCTCGGACATCACTGAAGCTTTCTTT
NA,TRBV6-2/TRBV6-3,TRBJ1-5,many,CASASGGVRHQPQHF,TGTGCCAGCGCCAGTGGGGGGGTTCGCCATCAGCCCCAGCATTTT
NA,TRBV6-1,TRBJ1-6,few,CASSEAGGWDAHF,TGTGCCAGCAGTGAAGCGGGAGGGTGGGACGCCCACTTT
TRBD1,TRBV12-3/TRBV12-4,TRBJ1-3,many,CASSANRGNAGNTIYF,TGTGCCAGCAGTGCGAACAGGGGGAACGCTGGAAACACCATATATTTT
NA,TRBV6-1,TRBJ1-6,NA,CASRQTDNSPLHF,TGTGCCAGCAGGCAGACAGATAATTCACCCCTCCACTTT
NA,TRBV7-8,TRBJ1-3,NA,CASSLGVGGGGNTIYF,TGTGCCAGCAGCTTAGGAGTAGGGGGGGGAGGAAACACCATATATTTT
TRBD2,TRBV11-2,TRBJ2-1,many,CASSLEIAGGLSFNEQFF,TGTGCCAGCAGCTTAGAGATAGCGGGGGGACTGAGTTTCAATGAGCAGTTCTTC
TRBD2,TRBV3-1,TRBJ2-3,few,CASSSELAADTQYF,TGTGCCAGCAGTTCCGAACTAGCGGCAGATACGCAGTATTTT
NA,TRBV3-1,TRBJ1-1,NA,CASSQGRHLNTEAFF,TGTGCCAGCAGCCAAGGGCGGCACTTGAACACTGAAGCTTTCTTT
NA,TRBV25-1,TRBJ2-7,many,CASSTEPYEQYF,TGTGCCAGCAGCACGGAACCCTACGAGCAGTACTTC